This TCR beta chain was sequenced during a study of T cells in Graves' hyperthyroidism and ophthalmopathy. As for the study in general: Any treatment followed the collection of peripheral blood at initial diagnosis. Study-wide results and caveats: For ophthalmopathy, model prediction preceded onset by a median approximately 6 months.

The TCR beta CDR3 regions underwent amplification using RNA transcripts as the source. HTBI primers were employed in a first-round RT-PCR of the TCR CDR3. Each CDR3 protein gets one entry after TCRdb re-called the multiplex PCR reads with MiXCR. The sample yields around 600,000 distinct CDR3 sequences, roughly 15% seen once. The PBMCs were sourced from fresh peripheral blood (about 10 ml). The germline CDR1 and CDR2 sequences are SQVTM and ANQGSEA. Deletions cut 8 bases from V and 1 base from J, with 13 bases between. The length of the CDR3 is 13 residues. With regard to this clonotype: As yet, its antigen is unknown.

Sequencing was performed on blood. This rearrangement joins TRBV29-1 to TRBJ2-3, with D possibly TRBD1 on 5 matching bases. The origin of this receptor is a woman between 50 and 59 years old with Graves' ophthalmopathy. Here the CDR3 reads CSLQGLGTDTQYF. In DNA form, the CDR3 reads TGCAGCCTGCAGGGCCTCGGCACAGATACGCAGTATTTT.